Presented here are 5 T cell receptor beta chains from one specimen sequenced in a study of T cells in Graves' hyperthyroidism and ophthalmopathy. RNA transcripts gave rise to amplified TCR beta CDR3 regions. An initial round of RT-PCR targeting the TCR CDR3 relied on the HTBI primer set. One entry per CDR3 protein, called by TCRdb with MiXCR from the multiplex PCR reads. This sample has some 300,000 distinct CDR3 sequences, with 12% to 15% found just once. Sequencing input: blood. Receptor source: a woman aged 40-49 years with Graves' hyperthyroidism.

This clonotype has more than one count but fewer than ten. The V and J genes are TRBV7-9 and TRBJ2-1; TRBD2 aligns across 7 bases. The CDR3 contains 18 residues. V trimming: 4 bases; J trimming: 4 bases; junction bases outside the gene matches: 16. Germline V gene sequence: CDR1 SEHNR, CDR2 FQNEAQ (reference sequence). This chain's CDR3 is CASSSPLGEGRGYNEQFF. CDR3 sequence (DNA): TGTGCCAGCAGCTCTCCCCTTGGGGAGGGCCGGGGGTACAATGAGCAGTTCTTC. Full variable domain (rest looked up from reference TRBV7-9 and TRBJ2-1): DTGVSQNPRHKITKRGQNVTFRCDPISEHNRLYWYRQTLGQGPEFLTYFQNEAQLEKSRLLSDRFSAERPKGSFSTLEIQRTEQGDSAMYLCASSSPLGEGRGYNEQFFGPGTRLTVL.

This clonotype was recorded at least ten times. The chain combines TRBV28 with TRBJ1-2; 7 bases fit TRBD1. V dropped 7 bases and J dropped 4; count of bases not matched to a gene: 9. Per the germline V gene, CDR1 is MDHEN and CDR2 is SYDVKM. This CDR3 region has 14 residues. CDR3 residues: CASTAPGQPYGYTF. The CDR3 DNA follows: TGTGCCAGCACCGCTCCGGGACAGCCCTATGGCTACACCTTC.

This clonotype was counted at least ten times. The chain uses TRBV7-9 and TRBJ1-1, with 9 bases that match TRBD1. With 5 bases clipped from V and 5 bases from J, the junction kept 12 bases outside the gene matches. CDR3 length: 16 amino acids. Germline CDR1 and CDR2: SEHNR and FQNEAQ (reference sequence). Here the CDR3 DNA reads TGTGCCAGCAGCCTCCCGGGACAGGGTTTGGGTACTGAAGCTTTCTTT. Translation gives CASSLPGQGLGTEAFF.

This clonotype appeared many times. In DNA, the CDR3 is TGTGCCAGCAGGAGTGAGATGTTTCATAGCAATCAGCCCCAGCATTTT. Residues: CASRSEMFHSNQPQHF. The genes are TRBV2 and TRBJ1-5; unclear D gene. The CDR3 runs to 16 residues. Germline V lookup: CDR1 SNHLY, CDR2 FYNNEI. Trimming shortened V by 6 bases and J by 0 bases, and 15 bases separated the two germline ends. Complete variable domain (other parts from reference TRBV2 and TRBJ1-5): EPEVTQTPSHQVTQMGQEVILRCVPISNHLYFYWYRQILGQKVEFLVSFYNNEISEKSEIFDDQFSVERPDGSNFTLKIRSTKLEDSAMYFCASRSEMFHSNQPQHFGDGTRLSIL.

A few counts support this clonotype. The chain combines TRBV11-3 with TRBJ2-1; D not resolved. Germline CDR1 reads SGHNT; CDR2 reads YENEEA. V lost 5 bases and J 5 bases, leaving 10 bases between the germline ends. The CDR3 totals 13 residues. CDR3 sequence reads: CASSQDGNNEQFF. The CDR3 DNA sequence: TGTGCCAGCAGCCAGGACGGAAACAATGAGCAGTTCTTC.